This T cell receptor beta chain was retrieved from a study of CD8+ T cells in alopecia areata. TCR sequencing used cDNA made by reverse transcription of extracted RNA. This table comes from immunoSEQ multiplex PCR, and its TCRdb copy is limited to in-frame clones, with some not included. The sample consists of around 100,000 clones, about 40% of them appearing once. The treatment is: oral pan-JAK inhibitor, 5-10 mg twice daily. Peripheral blood samples and lesional scalp punch biopsies were obtained from alopecia areata patients. There are 16 residues in the CDR3. Trimming at V came to 1 base and at J to 8 bases, leaving 9 bases not matched to a gene. Germline CDR1 and CDR2: LGHNA and YNFKEQ.

The sample was CD8+ T cells sorted from blood, taken at week 24, from a patient treated with tofacitinib. The clonotype originates from a human donor with alopecia areata. This chain uses TRBV4-2 with TRBJ2-1, with 9 bases lining up with TRBD2. The CDR3 loop reads CASSQAGAGGPDEQFF. The CDR3 coding sequence is TGTGCCAGCAGCCAAGCGGGGGCGGGAGGGCCCGATGAGCAGTTCTTC.